The sequence of this T cell receptor beta chain was determined in a study of T cells in Graves' hyperthyroidism and ophthalmopathy. CDR3 length: 15 residues. CDR1 is LNHDA and CDR2 is SQIVND in the germline V gene (reference sequence). Unmatched junction bases numbered 1, after V lost 1 base and J lost 1 base. This clonotype was counted at least ten times. RNA transcripts yielded amplified TCR beta CDR3 regions. When the TCR CDR3 underwent first-round RT-PCR, the HTBI primer set was used. TCRdb itself ran the multiplex PCR reads through MiXCR, one entry per CDR3 protein. This sample has about 480,000 distinct CDR3 sequences, with around a quarter found just once. A patient was excluded if there was uncontrolled infection, other autoimmune disease, pregnancy or lactation.

The source of this sequence is a woman aged 25 to 45 with Graves' ophthalmopathy. Sequences were obtained from blood. The chain carries TRBV19 and TRBJ1-5, with TRBD1 identical over 7 bases. The CDR3 DNA reads TGTGCCAGTAGTATAGGAGGGGGCAGCAATCAGCCCCAGCATTTT. Amino acids: CASSIGGGSNQPQHF.